Following are 20 T cell receptor beta chains from one sample sequenced in a study of cytomegalovirus exposure and HLA in healthy donors. Primers included in the PCR were 60 Vbeta and 13 Jbeta primers. Sequenced by immunoSEQ multiplex PCR; TCRdb stores in-frame clones only, minus some. This table holds 150,000 or so clones, about 74% found once. Sequencing input: PBMCs. The receptors were gathered from a woman aged 40 to 50 in good health and CMV-seronegative.

The CDR3 bases are TGTGCCAGCAGTCCGACAGGCGCTAACTATGGCTACACCTTC. Translation gives CASSPTGANYGYTF. The chain combines TRBV6-4 with TRBJ1-2; a weak D match, TRBD1 (6 bases). The CDR3 is 14 amino acids. The V and J ends lost 5 bases and 0 bases respectively, with 10 bases between them. Germline values: CDR1 MRHNA, CDR2 SNTAGT.

With respect to this clone: This same CDR3 is encoded by further DNA sequences in the sample. The J gene is TRBJ2-3, the V gene TRBV2; the match to TRBD2 covers 7 bases. Germline CDR1 SNHLY, CDR2 FYNNEI. There are 17 residues in the CDR3. The J segment lost 3 bases and the V segment lost 7 bases, leaving 16 bases of the junction unmatched. The CDR3 spells CASIYGRGLVTTDTQYF. CDR3 sequence (DNA): TGTGCCAGCATTTATGGTCGAGGACTAGTTACTACAGATACGCAGTATTTT. The variable domain in full, with the rest retrieved from reference TRBV2 and TRBJ2-3, is EPEVTQTPSHQVTQMGQEVILRCVPISNHLYFYWYRQILGQKVEFLVSFYNNEISEKSEIFDDQFSVERPDGSNFTLKIRSTKLEDSAMYFCASIYGRGLVTTDTQYFGPGTRLTVL.

The chain recombines TRBV5-6 with TRBJ1-1; 7 nucleotides align to TRBD1. This CDR3 is built from 15 residues. V trimming: 0 bases; J trimming: 3 bases; junction bases outside the gene matches: 5. Germline V gene data show CDR1 as SGHDT and CDR2 as YYEEEE. The CDR3 here is CASSLGQGEDTEAFF. CDR3 coding DNA: TGTGCCAGCAGCTTGGGACAGGGCGAAGACACTGAAGCTTTCTTT.

V usage is TRBV10-1 and J usage is TRBJ1-1; D ambiguous. The CDR3 is 12 amino acids. Trimming took off 4 bases at V and 5 bases at J, with 8 bases between the two ends. CDR1 and CDR2 (germline): WNHNN, SYGVQD (reference sequence). This CDR3 is CASSVTRTEAFF. The DNA for the CDR3 is TGCGCCAGCAGTGTGACGAGGACTGAAGCTTTCTTT.

V gene TRBV7-6 combines with J gene TRBJ2-7, with TRBD1 matching 7 bases. Germline CDR1 SGHVS, CDR2 FNYEAQ. Trimming took 0 bases from V and 0 from J; bases not matched to a gene: 23. There are 22 residues in the CDR3. The CDR3 here is CASSLARGEGTAIPLASYEQYF. Here the CDR3 DNA reads TGTGCCAGCAGCTTAGCCCGGGGAGAGGGGACAGCGATCCCTTTAGCCTCCTACGAGCAGTACTTC.

The chain is built from TRBV7-8 and TRBJ2-7, with D uncertain. The CDR3 loop spans 12 amino acids. Germline loops: CDR1 SGHVS, CDR2 FQNEAQ. Trimming pared 2 bases from V and 3 bases from J, leaving 5 bases between. This CDR3 reads CASSLINYEQYF. CDR3 bases: TGTGCCAGCAGCTTAATAAACTACGAGCAGTACTTC.

The rearrangement links TRBV7-9 to TRBJ2-5; D might be TRBD2 (7 bases). The CDR3 length is 14 residues. Germline V gene sequence: CDR1 SEHNR, CDR2 FQNEAQ (reference sequence). Trimming shortened V by 3 bases and J by 5 bases, and 13 bases separated the two germline ends. CDR3 protein: CASSFTGGRETQYF. Here the CDR3 DNA reads TGTGCCAGCAGCTTTACGGGGGGCAGGGAGACCCAGTACTTC. Full variable domain (remainder filled in from reference TRBV7-9 and TRBJ2-5): DTGVSQNPRHKITKRGQNVTFRCDPISEHNRLYWYRQTLGQGPEFLTYFQNEAQLEKSRLLSDRFSAERPKGSFSTLEIQRTEQGDSAMYLCASSFTGGRETQYFGPGTRLLVL.

This clone has only a few counts. The chain has TRBV5-4 and TRBJ2-7; perhaps TRBD1 as D (6 bases). V was trimmed by 4 bases and J by 2 bases, leaving 13 bases between them. Per the germline V gene, CDR1 is SGHNT and CDR2 is YYREEE (reference sequence). CDR3 length: 14 amino acids. For the CDR3, the DNA is TGTGCCAGCAGCCCTACCAGGGGTACCTACGAGCAGTACTTC. Protein sequence: CASSPTRGTYEQYF.

The rearrangement links TRBV6-1 to TRBJ1-2; a weak D match, TRBD1 (6 bases). The CDR3 covers 13 residues. V gave up 10 bases and J gave up 4 bases, with 16 bases separating them. CDR1 and CDR2 from the germline V gene are MNHNS and SASEGT. CDR3 sequence (DNA): TGTGCCACTCTCCCAGGGGCTCGCTATGGCTACACCTTC. Translation gives CATLPGARYGYTF.

The genes are TRBV28 and TRBJ1-2, with 8 bases lining up with TRBD1. Germline lookup yields CDR1 MDHEN and CDR2 SYDVKM. CDR3 length equals 13 residues. Trimming cost V 3 bases and J 8 bases; bases outside gene matches: 5. CDR3 region: CASSFSTGEGYTF. The DNA of the CDR3 is TGTGCCAGCAGTTTCTCGACAGGGGAGGGCTACACCTTC.

This chain joins TRBV7-6 and TRBJ2-1, with 9 bases fitting TRBD2. This CDR3 spans 16 amino acids. The germline V gene encodes CDR1 SGHVS and CDR2 FNYEAQ. J was trimmed by 5 bases and V by 5 bases; bases with no gene match: 10. The CDR3 is CASSPISGSPHNEQFF. CDR3 nucleotides: TGTGCCAGCAGCCCGATTAGCGGGAGTCCCCACAATGAGCAGTTCTTC.

V and J are TRBV6-1 and TRBJ2-3; 8 bases line up with TRBD2. The junction had 8 bases not matched to a gene; V was cut back by 3 bases and J by 6 bases. CDR3 length: 15 amino acids. Germline CDR1 is MNHNS and CDR2 is SASEGT. CDR3 nucleotides: TGTGCCAGCAGTGATAACGCGGGGGGATCGGATACGCAGTATTTT. Its translation is CASSDNAGGSDTQYF.

The CDR3 loop is CASSYTGYEAFF. For the CDR3, the DNA is TGTGCCAGCAGCTATACAGGGTATGAAGCTTTCTTT. The V and J genes are TRBV7-9 and TRBJ1-1; D perhaps matches TRBD1 (6 bases). Germline V gene lookup returns CDR1 SEHNR and CDR2 FQNEAQ (reference sequence). This CDR3 has 12 amino acids. V gave up 4 bases and J gave up 7 bases, with 10 bases separating them.

This clone appeared a few times. This chain links TRBV28 with TRBJ2-7; perhaps TRBD2 as D (6 bases). The CDR3 has 14 amino acids. Trimming cost V 7 bases and J 6 bases, with 19 bases left between them. The germline V gene encodes CDR1 MDHEN and CDR2 SYDVKM. The CDR3 coding sequence is TGTGCCAGCACCATCCCGGGAGCCGGCCGCGAGCAGTACTTC. It encodes CASTIPGAGREQYF.

The V and J genes are TRBV30 and TRBJ1-6; D unclear. From germline, CDR1 is GTSNPN and CDR2 SVGIG (reference sequence). The CDR3 loop spans 16 amino acids. V was pared by 5 bases and J by 5 bases, with 19 bases between. The CDR3 DNA reads TGTGCCTGGGGGTTCCGGGGTTTGGAGGATAATTCACCCCTCCACTTT. It specifies CAWGFRGLEDNSPLHF.

The chain is built from TRBV6-1 and TRBJ2-4; maybe TRBD2 (5 bases). This CDR3 is 14 amino acids long. Germline V gene sequence: CDR1 MNHNS, CDR2 SASEGT. With 6 bases removed from V and 7 bases from J, the gap between germline ends came to 16 bases. The CDR3 DNA follows: TGTGCCAGCAGGCTTCAGGCCACGGGGAACATTCAGTACTTC. The encoded protein is CASRLQATGNIQYF.

The chain is built from TRBV28 and TRBJ1-2, with D possibly TRBD1 on 5 matching bases. The V gene lost 5 bases and the J gene lost 2 bases, with 9 bases spanning the gap. Germline V gene sequence: CDR1 MDHEN, CDR2 SYDVKM. CDR3 length equals 13 residues. The CDR3 DNA reads TGTGCCAGCAGTCTGGGACTCAACTATGGCTACACCTTC. Protein: CASSLGLNYGYTF.

The chain joins TRBV6-5 to TRBJ2-7; 10 nucleotides match TRBD1. V shed 6 bases and J 4 bases; nucleotides not matched to a gene: 6. The CDR3 runs 14 residues. In germline, CDR1 is MNHEY, CDR2 SVGAGI. As DNA, the CDR3 is TGTGCCAGCAGGAAGGGACAGGGGTCGTACGAGCAGTACTTC. As protein: CASRKGQGSYEQYF.

The rearrangement links TRBV6-5 to TRBJ1-2, with D perhaps TRBD1 (6 bases). In germline, CDR1 is MNHEY, CDR2 SVGAGI. Trimming stripped 0 bases from V and 3 bases from J, with 8 bases between. This CDR3 spans 14 amino acids. The CDR3 protein is CASSYSHRDYGYTF. The CDR3 coding sequence is TGTGCCAGCAGTTACTCTCACAGGGACTATGGCTACACCTTC.

This sequence joins TRBV27 and TRBJ1-1; possible D gene TRBD1, 6 bases. Per the germline V gene, CDR1 is MNHEY and CDR2 is SMNVEV (reference sequence). V was trimmed by 3 bases and J by 8 bases, leaving 10 bases between them. This CDR3 is built from 12 residues. The CDR3 bases are TGTGCCAGCAGTTTTCAGGGGCGGGAAGCTTTCTTT. It codes for CASSFQGREAFF.